The 18 T cell receptor beta chains listed next were all sequenced from one sample in a study of OX40 agonist ivuxolimab in advanced cancers. The library relied on the immunoSEQ multiplex PCR assay. The table comes from immuneACCESS by way of TCRdb, which keeps in-frame sequences with V and J called. Part of the clones is missing from these tables; in studies checked, under half for an unresolved V gene and the rest for unknown reasons. Counted in this sample were fewer than 45,000 clones; 76% of them appeared once. The ten biggest clones cover around 25% of the sample. The specimen was CD4+ or CD8+ T cells sorted from blood, collected in a trial of the OX40 agonist ivuxolimab. Receptors originate from an adult with an advanced solid tumor such as melanoma, head and neck, liver or kidney cancer.

This clone was observed a handful of times. The V call is TRBV21-1, the J call TRBJ1-4. TRBV21-1 is annotated as a pseudogene. CDR3 size: 15 residues. CDR3 DNA sequence: TGTGCCAGCAGCGGGAAACAGAACAATAATGAAAAACTGTTTTTT. Translating it yields CASSGKQNNNEKLFF.

This chain uses TRBV19 with TRBJ2-2; tentatively, D is TRBD2 (5 bases). V lost 5 bases and J lost 5, with 15 bases in between. Per germline, CDR1 LNHDA and CDR2 SQIVND (reference sequence). The CDR3 is 15 amino acids. Here the CDR3 DNA reads TGTGCCAGTAGTCCCCTCGGGATCCTTACCGGGGAGCTGTTTTTT. Encoded protein: CASSPLGILTGELFF.

V and J are TRBV30 and TRBJ1-6; no clear D gene. This CDR3 has 13 amino acids. V was cut by 0 bases and J by 9 bases, with 9 bases left in between. Germline assignment: CDR1 GTSNPN and CDR2 SVGIG (reference sequence). CDR3 nucleotides: TGTGCCTGGAGTGTCTCAGGTCGTTCACCCCTCCACTTT. This codes for CAWSVSGRSPLHF. The full variable domain, with the rest looked up from reference TRBV30 and TRBJ1-6, is SQTIHQWPATLVQPVGSPLSLECTVEGTSNPNLYWYRQAAGRGLQLLFYSVGIGQISSEVPQNLSASRPQDRQFILSSKKLLLSDSGFYLCAWSVSGRSPLHFGNGTRLTVT.

The count of this clone is one. The chain recombines TRBV5-6 with TRBJ1-6; 9 bases are shared with TRBD1. Trimming took 4 bases from V and 10 from J; bases not matched to a gene: 6. The CDR3 totals 14 residues. CDR1 and CDR2 (germline): SGHDT, YYEEEE. As DNA, the CDR3 is TGTGCCAGCAGCGTCGGGACAGGGCAATCACCCCTCCACTTT. It specifies CASSVGTGQSPLHF.

This clone was counted a few times. The CDR3 here is CASSLSLRGEQYF. The CDR3 DNA follows: TGTGCCAGCAGCTTGAGTTTGCGTGGTGAGCAGTACTTC. The chain joins TRBV5-6 to TRBJ2-7; D is undetermined. Germline CDR1 and CDR2: SGHDT and YYEEEE. The CDR3 is 13 residues long. Trimming took off 1 base at V and 7 bases at J, with 12 bases between the two ends.

This chain joins TRBV19 and TRBJ1-5; TRBD1 matches at 8 bases. The CDR3 has 18 amino acids. CDR1 is LNHDA and CDR2 is SQIVND in the germline V gene (reference sequence). The trim removed 7 bases at V and 0 bases at J, leaving 14 bases unmatched. Here the CDR3 DNA reads TGTGCCAGTACTACCACCAGGGGGCTCGTTGGTAGCAATCAGCCCCAGCATTTT. Translating it yields CASTTTRGLVGSNQPQHF. Using reference TRBV19 and TRBJ1-5 for the parts outside the CDR3, the full variable domain is DGGITQSPKYLFRKEGQNVTLSCEQNLNHDAMYWYRQDPGQGLRLIYYSQIVNDFQKGDIAEGYSVSREKKESFPLTVTSAQKNPTAFYLCASTTTRGLVGSNQPQHFGDGTRLSIL.

The chain couples TRBV6-5 to TRBJ2-5; a weak D match, TRBD2 (5 bases). V was pared by 4 bases and J by 4 bases, with 16 bases between. The CDR3 consists of 15 residues. Germline V gene data show CDR1 as MNHEY and CDR2 as SVGAGI. The CDR3 protein is CASSLLDFQAETQYF. CDR3 sequence (DNA): TGTGCCAGCAGTTTGCTGGACTTTCAGGCAGAGACCCAGTACTTC.

V and J are TRBV13 and TRBJ1-2; weak D call: TRBD1 (5 bases). The CDR3 loop spans 16 amino acids. V shed 6 bases and J shed 0 bases, with 17 bases lying between them. Germline V gene data show CDR1 as PRHDT and CDR2 as FYEKMQ (reference sequence). DNA of the CDR3: TGTGCCAGCAGGGTAGAAGGGGACGGAGCTAACTATGGCTACACCTTC. Translated, it gives CASRVEGDGANYGYTF.

This sequence joins TRBV15 and TRBJ2-7; 7 bases map to TRBD1. The CDR3 is 15 amino acids. The V gene's germline CDR1 is LNHNV and CDR2 YYDKDF (reference sequence). The junction had 4 bases not matched to a gene; V was cut back by 2 bases and J by 0 bases. In DNA form, the CDR3 reads TGTGCCACCAGCAGATCCGGGACAGCCTCCTACGAGCAGTACTTC. Translating it yields CATSRSGTASYEQYF.

V usage is TRBV7-8 and J usage is TRBJ1-6, with TRBD1 matching over 7 bases. Germline CDR1 is SGHVS and CDR2 is FQNEAQ. Germline trimming cut 5 bases from V and 9 bases from J; bases unmatched to any gene: 4. This CDR3 comprises 13 residues. CDR3 region: CASSLDRVSPLHF. The CDR3 DNA reads as TGTGCCAGCAGCCTCGACAGGGTTTCACCCCTCCACTTT.

The CDR3 protein is CASSQEMGFYGYTF. CDR3 sequence (DNA): TGCGCCAGCAGCCAAGAAATGGGTTTCTATGGCTACACCTTC. The V call is TRBV4-1, the J call TRBJ1-2; no clear D. Trimming removed 0 bases from V and 4 bases from J, with 9 bases in between. Germline CDR1 and CDR2: MGHRA and YSYEKL. The CDR3 has 14 amino acids.

The DNA for the CDR3 is TGTGCCAGCAGCTTTGGGGCCCGCAATCAGCCCCAGCATTTT. This codes for CASSFGARNQPQHF. The J gene is TRBJ1-5, the V gene TRBV7-8, with D perhaps TRBD1 (5 bases). This CDR3 has 14 amino acids. Germline V gene sequence: CDR1 SGHVS, CDR2 FQNEAQ. Trimming shortened V by 3 bases and J by 2 bases, and 8 bases separated the two germline ends.

J is TRBJ2-3 and V is TRBV6-6; D gene ambiguous. V was pared by 0 bases and J by 0 bases, with 4 bases between. The CDR3 contains 14 residues. Germline V gives CDR1 MNHNY, CDR2 SVGAGI (reference sequence). In DNA, the CDR3 is TGTGCCAGCAGTTACTCCCATAGCACAGATACGCAGTATTTT. It specifies CASSYSHSTDTQYF.

This chain links TRBV4-2 with TRBJ2-2; D perhaps matches TRBD1 (6 bases). The V and J ends lost 6 bases and 3 bases respectively, with 14 bases between them. The CDR3 has 15 amino acids. CDR1 is LGHNA, CDR2 YNFKEQ, per germline. The CDR3 here is CASRRTGTDTGELFF. The CDR3 DNA reads as TGTGCCAGCAGGAGAACAGGGACGGACACCGGGGAGCTGTTTTTT.

This rearrangement joins TRBV5-1 to TRBJ2-1, with D possibly called TRBD1 or TRBD2 (6 bases each). The V end was cut by 2 bases, the J end by 9 bases, with 12 bases between. Germline V gene sequence: CDR1 SGHRS, CDR2 YFSETQ. CDR3 length: 13 residues. The CDR3: CASSFGGGGEQFF. The CDR3 nucleotides are TGCGCCAGCAGCTTCGGAGGGGGTGGTGAGCAGTTCTTC.

The chain employs TRBV11-1 and TRBJ2-6, with D uncertain. V was cut by 4 bases and J by 2 bases, with 15 bases left in between. Looked up from germline, CDR1 is SGHAT and CDR2 is FQDESV (reference sequence). The CDR3 covers 17 residues. This chain's CDR3 is CASSSSLGIAGANVLTF. CDR3 in DNA: TGTGCCAGCAGCTCCAGCCTTGGGATCGCTGGGGCCAACGTCCTGACTTTC.

This rearrangement joins TRBV5-1 to TRBJ2-5; TRBD2 agrees at 8 bases. The germline CDR1 and CDR2 sequences are SGHRS and YFSETQ. CDR3 length: 16 amino acids. After removal of 0 bases from V and 2 bases from J, the junction contained 6 bases not matched to a gene. Written as DNA, the CDR3 is TGCGCCAGCAGCTTGGTGGGGTCGGGAGGGCAAGAGACCCAGTACTTC. Residues: CASSLVGSGGQETQYF.

The V call is TRBV6-6, the J call TRBJ2-3; TRBD1 aligns across 7 bases. Germline CDR1 and CDR2: MNHNY and SVGAGI (reference sequence). The CDR3 is 15 amino acids. Trimming cost V 2 bases and J 3 bases; bases outside gene matches: 5. The CDR3 loop reads CASSYLSRGTDTQYF. CDR3 nucleotides: TGTGCCAGCAGTTACCTCTCCAGGGGGACAGATACGCAGTATTTT.